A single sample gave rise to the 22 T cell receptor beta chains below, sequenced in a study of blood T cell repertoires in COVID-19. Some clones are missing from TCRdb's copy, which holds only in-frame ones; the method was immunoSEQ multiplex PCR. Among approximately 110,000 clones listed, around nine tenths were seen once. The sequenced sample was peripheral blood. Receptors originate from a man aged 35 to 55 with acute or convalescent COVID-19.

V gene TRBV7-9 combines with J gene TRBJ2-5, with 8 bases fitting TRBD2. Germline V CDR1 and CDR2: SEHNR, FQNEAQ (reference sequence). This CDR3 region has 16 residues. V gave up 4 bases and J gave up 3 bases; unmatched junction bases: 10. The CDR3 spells CASSSQGRGEKETQYF. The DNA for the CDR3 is TGTGCCAGCAGCTCCCAGGGGCGGGGGGAGAAAGAGACCCAGTACTTC.

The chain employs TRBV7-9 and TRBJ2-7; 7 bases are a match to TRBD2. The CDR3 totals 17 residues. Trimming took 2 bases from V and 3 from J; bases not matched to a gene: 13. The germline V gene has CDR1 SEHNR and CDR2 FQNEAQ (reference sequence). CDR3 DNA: TGTGCCAGCAGCTTAACTTTAGGGAGGGATTCTTTCTACGAGCAGTACTTC. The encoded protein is CASSLTLGRDSFYEQYF. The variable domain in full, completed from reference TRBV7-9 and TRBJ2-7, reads DTGVSQNPRHKITKRGQNVTFRCDPISEHNRLYWYRQTLGQGPEFLTYFQNEAQLEKSRLLSDRFSAERPKGSFSTLEIQRTEQGDSAMYLCASSLTLGRDSFYEQYFGPGTRLTVT.

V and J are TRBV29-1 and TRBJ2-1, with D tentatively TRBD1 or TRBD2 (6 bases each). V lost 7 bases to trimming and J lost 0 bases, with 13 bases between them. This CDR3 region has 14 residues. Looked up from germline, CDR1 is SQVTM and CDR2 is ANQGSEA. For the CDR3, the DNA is TGCAGCGGGGGGGCGGGGAGCTCCTACAATGAGCAGTTCTTC. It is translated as CSGGAGSSYNEQFF.

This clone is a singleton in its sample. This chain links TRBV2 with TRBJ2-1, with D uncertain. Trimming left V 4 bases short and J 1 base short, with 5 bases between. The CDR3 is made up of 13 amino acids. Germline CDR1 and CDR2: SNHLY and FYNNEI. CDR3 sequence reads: CASSVTSYNEQFF. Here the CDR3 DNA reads TGTGCCAGCAGTGTAACTTCCTACAATGAGCAGTTCTTC. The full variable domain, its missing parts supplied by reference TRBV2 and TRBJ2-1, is EPEVTQTPSHQVTQMGQEVILRCVPISNHLYFYWYRQILGQKVEFLVSFYNNEISEKSEIFDDQFSVERPDGSNFTLKIRSTKLEDSAMYFCASSVTSYNEQFFGPGTRLTVL.

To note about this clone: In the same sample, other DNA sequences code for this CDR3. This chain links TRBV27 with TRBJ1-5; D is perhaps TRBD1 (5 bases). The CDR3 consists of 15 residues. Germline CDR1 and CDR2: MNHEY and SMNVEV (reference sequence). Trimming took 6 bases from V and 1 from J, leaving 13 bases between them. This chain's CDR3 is CASRGGIISNQPQHF. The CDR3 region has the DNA TGTGCCAGCAGGGGGGGGATTATAAGCAATCAGCCCCAGCATTTT.

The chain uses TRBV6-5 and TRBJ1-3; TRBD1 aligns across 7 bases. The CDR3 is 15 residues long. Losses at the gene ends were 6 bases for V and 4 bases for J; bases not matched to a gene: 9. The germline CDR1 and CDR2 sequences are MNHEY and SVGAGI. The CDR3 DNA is TGTGCCAGCAGCCTCAGGGGGTTCGCGGGAAACACCATATATTTT. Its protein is CASSLRGFAGNTIYF.

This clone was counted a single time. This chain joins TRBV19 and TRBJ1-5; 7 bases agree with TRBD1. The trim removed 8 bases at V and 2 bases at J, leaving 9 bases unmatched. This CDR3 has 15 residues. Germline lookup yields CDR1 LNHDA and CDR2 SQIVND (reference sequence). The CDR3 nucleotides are TGTGCCAGTGAGGCGAACAGGGGTGGCAATCAGCCCCAGCATTTT. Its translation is CASEANRGGNQPQHF.

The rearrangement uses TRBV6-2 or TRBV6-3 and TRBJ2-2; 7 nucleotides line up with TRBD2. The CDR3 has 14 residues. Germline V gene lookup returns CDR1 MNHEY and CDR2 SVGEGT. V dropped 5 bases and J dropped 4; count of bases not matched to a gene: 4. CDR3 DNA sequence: TGTGCCAGCAGTAGCGGGGTAGTCACCGGGGAGCTGTTTTTT. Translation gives CASSSGVVTGELFF.

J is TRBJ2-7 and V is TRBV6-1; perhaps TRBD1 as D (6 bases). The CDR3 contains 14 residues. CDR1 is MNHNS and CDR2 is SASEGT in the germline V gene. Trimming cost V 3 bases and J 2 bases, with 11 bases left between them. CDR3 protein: CASSDRRGTYEQYF. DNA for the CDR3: TGTGCCAGCAGTGACCGCAGGGGAACCTACGAGCAGTACTTC.

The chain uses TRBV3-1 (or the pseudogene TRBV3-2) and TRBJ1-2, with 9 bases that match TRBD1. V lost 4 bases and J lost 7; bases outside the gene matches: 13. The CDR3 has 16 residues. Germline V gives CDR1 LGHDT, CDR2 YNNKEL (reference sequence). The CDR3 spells CASSPLPGQGRFGYTF. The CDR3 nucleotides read TGTGCCAGCAGCCCCCTACCGGGACAGGGTCGGTTTGGCTACACCTTC.

CDR3 sequence reads: CASSLGTGNQETQYF. Here the CDR3 DNA reads TGTGCCAGCAGCTTAGGGACAGGGAATCAAGAGACCCAGTACTTC. J is TRBJ2-5 and V is TRBV7-2; 8 bases agree with TRBD1. Trimming cost V 1 base and J 2 bases; bases outside gene matches: 3. Germline CDR1 and CDR2: SGHTA and FQGNSA. The CDR3 sequence is 15 residues long. Based on the CDR3 plus reference TRBV7-2 and TRBJ2-5, the full variable domain is GAGVSQSPSNKVTEKGKDVELRCDPISGHTALYWYRQSLGQGLEFLIYFQGNSAPDKSGLPSDRFSAERTGGSVSTLTIQRTQQEDSAVYLCASSLGTGNQETQYFGPGTRLLVL.

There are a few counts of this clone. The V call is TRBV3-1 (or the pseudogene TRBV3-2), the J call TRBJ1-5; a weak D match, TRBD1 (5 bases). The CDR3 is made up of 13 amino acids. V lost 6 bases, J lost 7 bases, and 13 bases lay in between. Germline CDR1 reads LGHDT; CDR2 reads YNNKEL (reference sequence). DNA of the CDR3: TGTGCCAGCAGGGCGGGGCCGGGGCAGCCCCAGCATTTT. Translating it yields CASRAGPGQPQHF.

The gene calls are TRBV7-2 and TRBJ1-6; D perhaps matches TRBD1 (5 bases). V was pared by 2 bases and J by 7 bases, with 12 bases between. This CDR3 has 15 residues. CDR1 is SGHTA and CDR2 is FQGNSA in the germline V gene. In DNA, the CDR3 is TGTGCCAGCAGCTTATTGCAGGGCGTGAATTCACCCCTCCACTTT. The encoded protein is CASSLLQGVNSPLHF.

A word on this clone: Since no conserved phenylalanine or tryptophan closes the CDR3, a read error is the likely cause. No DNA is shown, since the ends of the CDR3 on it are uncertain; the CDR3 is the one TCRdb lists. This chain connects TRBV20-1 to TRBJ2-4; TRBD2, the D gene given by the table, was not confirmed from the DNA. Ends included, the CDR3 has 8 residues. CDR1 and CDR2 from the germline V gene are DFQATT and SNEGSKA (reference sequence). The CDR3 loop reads CSARAGRV.

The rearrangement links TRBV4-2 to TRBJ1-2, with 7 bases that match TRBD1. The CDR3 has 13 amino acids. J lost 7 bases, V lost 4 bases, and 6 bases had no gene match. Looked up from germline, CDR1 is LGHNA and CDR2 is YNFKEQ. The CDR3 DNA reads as TGTGCCAGCAGCCGAGAAAGGGGGCTTGGCTACACCTTC. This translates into CASSRERGLGYTF.

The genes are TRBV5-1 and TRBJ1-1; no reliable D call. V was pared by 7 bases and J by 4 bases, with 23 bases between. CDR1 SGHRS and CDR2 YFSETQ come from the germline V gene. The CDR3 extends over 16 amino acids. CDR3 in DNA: TGCGCCAGCTACCCTATGGCGGGGTTATCGAGCACTGAAGCTTTCTTT. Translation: CASYPMAGLSSTEAFF.

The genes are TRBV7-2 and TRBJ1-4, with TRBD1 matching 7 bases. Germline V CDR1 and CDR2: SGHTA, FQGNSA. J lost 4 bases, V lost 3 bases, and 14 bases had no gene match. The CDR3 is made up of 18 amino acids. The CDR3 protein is CASSLSGTANFRNEKLFF. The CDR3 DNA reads TGTGCCAGCAGCTTGTCCGGGACAGCTAACTTTCGTAATGAAAAACTGTTTTTT. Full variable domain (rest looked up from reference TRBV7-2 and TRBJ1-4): GAGVSQSPSNKVTEKGKDVELRCDPISGHTALYWYRQSLGQGLEFLIYFQGNSAPDKSGLPSDRFSAERTGGSVSTLTIQRTQQEDSAVYLCASSLSGTANFRNEKLFFGSGTQLSVL.

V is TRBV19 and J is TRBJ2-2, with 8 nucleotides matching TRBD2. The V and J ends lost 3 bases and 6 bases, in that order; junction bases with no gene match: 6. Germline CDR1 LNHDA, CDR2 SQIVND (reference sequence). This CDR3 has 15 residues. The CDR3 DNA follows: TGTGCCAGTAGTATTGGGACTAGTTTAGCCGGGGAGCTGTTTTTT. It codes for CASSIGTSLAGELFF.

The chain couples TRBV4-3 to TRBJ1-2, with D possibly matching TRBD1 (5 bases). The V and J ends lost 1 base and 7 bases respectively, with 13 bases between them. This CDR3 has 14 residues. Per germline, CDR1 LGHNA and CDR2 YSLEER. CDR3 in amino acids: CASSQGNRMGGYTF. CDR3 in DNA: TGCGCCAGCAGCCAAGGGAACAGGATGGGTGGCTACACCTTC.

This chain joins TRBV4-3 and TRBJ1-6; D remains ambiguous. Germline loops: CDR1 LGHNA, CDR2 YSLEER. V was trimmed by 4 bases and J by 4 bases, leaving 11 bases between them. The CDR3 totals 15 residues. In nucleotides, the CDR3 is TGCGCCAGCAGCCCTCGGAGGGCTTATAATTCACCCCTCCACTTT. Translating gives CASSPRRAYNSPLHF.

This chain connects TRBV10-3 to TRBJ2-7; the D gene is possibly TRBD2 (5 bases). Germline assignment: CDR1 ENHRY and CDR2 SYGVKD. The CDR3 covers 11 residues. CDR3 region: CASGEGYEQYF. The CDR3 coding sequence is TGTGCTTCAGGTGAGGGTTACGAGCAGTACTTC.

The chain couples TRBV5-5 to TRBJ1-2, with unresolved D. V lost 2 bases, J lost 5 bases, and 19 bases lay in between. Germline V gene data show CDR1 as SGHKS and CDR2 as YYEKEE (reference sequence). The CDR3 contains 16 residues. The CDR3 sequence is CASSFDGDLRVYGYTF. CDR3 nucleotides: TGTGCCAGCAGCTTCGATGGAGATTTGAGGGTGTATGGCTACACCTTC.